Listed below are T cell receptor beta chains from one sample, sequenced in a study of CD8 T cells in ankylosing spondylitis. TCRdb processed the 5' RACE reads anew with MiXCR; each CDR3 protein has one entry. The sample shows a few hundred thousand distinct CDR3 sequences, 18% of them seen only once. The sequenced sample was blood, either unsorted or a sorted T cell fraction (not recorded which). These receptors were collected from a male donor with ankylosing spondylitis. Both conserved end residues are part of each CDR3. A D gene is named only where the DNA matches it firmly. Clone size is stated in some rows and not others, as once, few, many or a class when expanded.

d_gene | j_gene | v_gene | abundance | CDR3nt | CDR3aa
- | TRBJ2-1 | TRBV7-9 | - | TGTGCCAGCAGCTCGTCCCCGGAGCAGTTCTTC | CASSSSPEQFF
- | TRBJ2-2 | TRBV9 | - | TGTGCCAGCAGCGTAGTGCCCTGGTGGGGGAACACCGGGGAGCTGTTTTTT | CASSVVPWWGNTGELFF
- | TRBJ1-5 | TRBV20-1 | few | TGCAGTGCTAGAGAGACCATGGGGACGATAGCAATCAGCCCCCAGCATTTT | CSARETMGTIAISPQHF
TRBD2 | TRBJ2-2 | TRBV7-6 | - | TGTGCCAGCAGCGCCCCGACTAGCGGGGGGGTGGGCACCGGGGAGCTGTTTTTT | CASSAPTSGGVGTGELFF
- | TRBJ1-2 | TRBV30 | - | TGTGCCTGGAGCCCCCCTATGGGAGCGCCTAGTTCCCTCTATGGCTACACCTTC | CAWSPPMGAPSSLYGYTF
- | TRBJ2-7 | TRBV5-1 | once | TGCGCCAGCAGCTTGGTGGGGGTGGCCTACGAGCAGTACTTC | CASSLVGVAYEQYF
- | TRBJ2-7 | TRBV11-2 | - | TGTGCCAGCAGCTTAGATCCAGTGGGCGAGCAGTACTTC | CASSLDPVGEQYF
- | TRBJ2-1 | TRBV4-3 | few | TGCGCCAGCAGCCAAGCTTCCGGGACGTACAATGAGCAGTTCTTC | CASSQASGTYNEQFF
- | TRBJ2-6 | TRBV4-3 | - | TGCGCCAGCAGCCCATTCCCTGGGGCCAACGTCCTGACTTTC | CASSPFPGANVLTF
- | TRBJ2-3 | TRBV9 | few | TGTGCCAGCAGCGTAGCTATTGGGGGGAGCACAGATACGCAGTATTTT | CASSVAIGGSTDTQYF
- | TRBJ1-4 | TRBV30 | many | TGTGCCTGGGGGGCAGACAGCCTTAATGAAAAACTGTTTTTT | CAWGADSLNEKLFF
TRBD1 | TRBJ2-7 | TRBV7-9 | few | TGTGCCAGCAGCTTAGCGGGGGACAGAAGCTCCTACGAGCAGTACTTC | CASSLAGDRSSYEQYF
- | TRBJ2-3 | TRBV7-9 | - | TGTGCCAGCAGCCCCGCCGGGGTTAGCACAGATACGCAGTATTTT | CASSPAGVSTDTQYF
- | TRBJ1-1 | TRBV6-5 | - | TGTGCCAGCAGTTACTCGAGACTAATGAACACTGAAGCTTTCTTT | CASSYSRLMNTEAFF
TRBD1 | TRBJ1-6 | TRBV4-3 | few | TGCGCCAGCAGCCAAGTTCCGGGACAGGCTTCGAATTCACCCCTCCACTTT | CASSQVPGQASNSPLHF
- | TRBJ2-7 | TRBV20-1 | - | TGCAGTGCTAGAGATTCTGACACCCCCTACGAGCAGTACTTC | CSARDSDTPYEQYF
- | TRBJ2-1 | TRBV3-1 | - | TGTGCCAGCAGCCCGAGGTCGGTGGTGGCTAGTGAGTATGAGCAGTTCTTC | CASSPRSVVASEYEQFF
TRBD2 | TRBJ2-1 | TRBV7-6 | few | TGTGCCAGCAGCGTCGGGACTAGCGGGGGGTTTTACAATGAGCAGTTCTTC | CASSVGTSGGFYNEQFF
TRBD2 | TRBJ2-1 | TRBV20-1 | few | TGCAGTGCTAGGGACGGGACTAGCGGGAAGGATGAGCAGTTCTTC | CSARDGTSGKDEQFF
TRBD1 | TRBJ2-1 | TRBV29-1 | many | TGCAGCGTCCCCGGGACAGTCGAGGAGGTATACAATGAGCAGTTCTTC | CSVPGTVEEVYNEQFF
- | TRBJ2-7 | TRBV7-9 | many | TGTGCCAGCAGTTTAGGAGGTTCCGAGCAGTACTTC | CASSLGGSEQYF
- | TRBJ1-1 | TRBV27 | - | TGTGCCAGCAGTATACAGGGCTGGACGGTCACTGAAGCTTTCTTT | CASSIQGWTVTEAFF
TRBD2 | TRBJ2-1 | TRBV5-1 | - | TGCGCCAGCAGCTTTGGCCTAGCGGGGGGGCTGGGTACGTATGAGCAGTTCTTC | CASSFGLAGGLGTYEQFF
TRBD2 | TRBJ2-1 | TRBV28 | few | TGTGCCAGCAAGCTCGGACTAGCGGGATGGGTAGAGTTCTTC | CASKLGLAGWVEFF
- | TRBJ2-3 | TRBV9 | - | TGTGCCAGCAGCAGTACTAGTAGGGATACGCAGTATTTT | CASSSTSRDTQYF
TRBD2 | TRBJ2-1 | TRBV4-1 | few | TGCGCCAGCAGCACCCGACAGAGCCTAGCGGGCAATGAGCAGTTCTTC | CASSTRQSLAGNEQFF
TRBD2 | TRBJ2-1 | TRBV19 | few | TGTGCCAGTAGTCAAGCGGGGGGCTCCTACAATGAGCAGTTCTTC | CASSQAGGSYNEQFF
TRBD1 | TRBJ2-5 | TRBV7-9 | - | TGTGCCAGCAGCTCAGGACAGGGGTGGGAGACCCAGTACTTC | CASSSGQGWETQYF
TRBD1 | TRBJ1-2 | TRBV27 | - | TGTGCCAGCAGTCCGGACAGGGGAGCCGCTAACTATGGCTACACCTTC | CASSPDRGAANYGYTF
- | TRBJ1-1 | TRBV11-2 | - | TGTGCCAGCAGCTTATTAGGTTTCGTATGGAAAGTGGAGAACACTGAAGCTTTCTTT | CASSLLGFVWKVENTEAFF
- | TRBJ2-7 | TRBV4-1 | - | TGCGCCAGCAGCCAAGAAGGTCCTTCTGTCCACGAGCAGTACTTC | CASSQEGPSVHEQYF
- | TRBJ2-7 | TRBV2 | few | TGTGCCAGCAGTGACCCTTTTACCTACGAGCAGTACTTC | CASSDPFTYEQYF
TRBD2 | TRBJ2-5 | TRBV7-9 | - | TGTGCCAGCAGCTTAGTGGGAGCGGGGGCCGCACAAGAGACCCAGTACTTC | CASSLVGAGAAQETQYF
- | TRBJ2-7 | TRBV2 | - | TGTGCCAGCAGTCCCCTCGAAGGACCGGGCTACGAGCAGTACTTC | CASSPLEGPGYEQYF
- | TRBJ1-1 | TRBV12-3/TRBV12-4 | few | TGTGCCAGCAGTTTGGCGTTTGAAGCTTTCTTT | CASSLAFEAFF
- | TRBJ2-1 | TRBV12-3/TRBV12-4 | many | TGTGCCAGCAGCCTTCTGGCCGATGAGCAGTTCTTC | CASSLLADEQFF
- | TRBJ2-5 | TRBV5-6 | - | TGTGCCAGCAGCTTGATCCGGGACCAAAGGGAGACCCAGTACTTC | CASSLIRDQRETQYF
- | TRBJ1-5 | TRBV12-3/TRBV12-4 | many | TGTGCCAGCAGCCCGTTAAGCAATCAGCCCCAGCATTTT | CASSPLSNQPQHF
TRBD1 | TRBJ2-3 | TRBV4-1 | - | TGCGCCAGCAGCCTTGACAGGGGGGAGGCGACAGATACGCAGTATTTT | CASSLDRGEATDTQYF
TRBD2 | TRBJ2-1 | TRBV30 | - | TGTGCCCAAAGCGGGAGCTCCTACAATGAGCAGTTCTTC | CAQSGSSYNEQFF
- | TRBJ2-2 | TRBV11-2 | - | TGTGCCAGCAGCTCCTACACAGAGAACACCGGGGAGCTGTTTTTT | CASSSYTENTGELFF
- | TRBJ2-5 | TRBV12-3/TRBV12-4 | few | TGTGCCAGCAGCCCGGGGGCGGGAGAGGGGATCGAGACCCAGTACTTC | CASSPGAGEGIETQYF
- | TRBJ2-1 | TRBV29-1 | - | TGCAGCGCTCGGCCAGGGTACCCCTACAATGAGCAGTTCTTC | CSARPGYPYNEQFF
- | TRBJ1-1 | TRBV10-3 | many | TGTGCCATCGGTAGGGTACCGAACACTGAAGCTTTCTTT | CAIGRVPNTEAFF
- | TRBJ2-1 | TRBV28 | few | TGTGCCAGCAGTTTTAAGGGATCCTACAATGAGCAGTTCTTC | CASSFKGSYNEQFF
- | TRBJ1-4 | TRBV6-2/TRBV6-3 | - | TGTGCCAGCAGTTGGGGTCTCTCGGCGGGACGGATTAATGAAAAACTGTTTTTT | CASSWGLSAGRINEKLFF
TRBD1 | TRBJ1-1 | TRBV13 | few | TGTGCCAGCTCCCAGGGGGCGCCCAGCACTGAAGCTTTCTTT | CASSQGAPSTEAFF
- | TRBJ2-5 | TRBV5-5 | few | TGTGCCAGCAGCATACTCTTTGGCCAAGAGACCCAGTACTTC | CASSILFGQETQYF
- | TRBJ1-2 | TRBV27 | few | TGTGCCAGCAGTTTAGTGGGAAACTATGGCTACACCTTC | CASSLVGNYGYTF
- | TRBJ2-1 | TRBV11-2 | - | TGTGCCAGCAGCGACCTGGCGGGGACCTACAATGTGCAGTTCTTC | CASSDLAGTYNVQFF
- | TRBJ2-7 | TRBV4-3 | few | TGCGCCAGCAGCCAAGAAGCCACGGACCCCTACGAGCAGTACTTC | CASSQEATDPYEQYF
- | TRBJ1-5 | TRBV6-4 | - | TGTGCCAGCAGTGATAAGAGAGTTAGGGACAATCAGCCCCAGCATTTT | CASSDKRVRDNQPQHF
- | TRBJ2-7 | TRBV6-1 | - | TGTGCCAGCGGCCCACGGCCAGGGTTTGAACCCTACGAGCAGTACTTC | CASGPRPGFEPYEQYF
- | TRBJ2-7 | TRBV29-1 | few | TGCAGCGCCGAGGGGGGGACAGAGTCCTACGAGCAGTACTTC | CSAEGGTESYEQYF